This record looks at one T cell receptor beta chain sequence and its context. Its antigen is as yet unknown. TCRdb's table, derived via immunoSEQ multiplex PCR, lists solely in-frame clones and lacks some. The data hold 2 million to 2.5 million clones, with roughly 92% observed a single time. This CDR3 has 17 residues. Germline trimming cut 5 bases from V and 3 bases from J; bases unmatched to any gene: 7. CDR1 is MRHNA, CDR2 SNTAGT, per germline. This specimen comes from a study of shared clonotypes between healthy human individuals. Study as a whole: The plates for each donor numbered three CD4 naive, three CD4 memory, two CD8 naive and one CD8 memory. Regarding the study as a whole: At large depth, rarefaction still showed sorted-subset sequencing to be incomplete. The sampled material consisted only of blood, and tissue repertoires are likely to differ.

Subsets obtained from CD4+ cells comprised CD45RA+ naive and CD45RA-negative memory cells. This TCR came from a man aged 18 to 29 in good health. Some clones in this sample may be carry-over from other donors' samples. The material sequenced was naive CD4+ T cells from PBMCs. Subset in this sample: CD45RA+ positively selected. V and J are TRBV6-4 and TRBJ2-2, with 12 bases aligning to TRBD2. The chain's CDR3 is CASSTLAGGPDTGELFF. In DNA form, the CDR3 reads TGTGCCAGCAGTACCCTAGCGGGAGGGCCGGACACCGGGGAGCTGTTTTTT.